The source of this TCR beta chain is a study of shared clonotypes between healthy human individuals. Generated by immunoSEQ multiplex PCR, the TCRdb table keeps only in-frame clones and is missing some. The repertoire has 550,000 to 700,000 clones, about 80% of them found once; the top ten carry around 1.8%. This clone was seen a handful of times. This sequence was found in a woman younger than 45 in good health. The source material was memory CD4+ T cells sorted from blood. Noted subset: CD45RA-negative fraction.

CDR3 bases: TGTGCCAGCAGCTTATCAAGTCAGCCCCAGCATTTT. Translation: CASSLSSQPQHF. This chain joins TRBV7-8 and TRBJ1-5; D unclear. V was trimmed by 2 bases and J by 6 bases, leaving 5 bases between them. The CDR3 spans 12 residues. CDR1 SGHVS and CDR2 FQNEAQ come from the germline V gene.